This TCR beta chain was identified in a study of blood T cell repertoires in COVID-19. With 3 bases removed from V and 13 bases from J, the gap between germline ends came to 16 bases. The length of the CDR3 is 13 residues. Germline V gives CDR1 LGHNA, CDR2 YNFKEQ. In the source study's methods: Amplification with reference gene primers provided the estimates of nucleated cell counts. Clones were sequenced by immunoSEQ multiplex PCR, and TCRdb holds only the in-frame ones, with some missing. The V and J calls and clone size come from that table; D and trimming were worked out from the DNA. The table shows 57,000 or so clones, with around 88% occurring only once.

The TCR sequence derives from a human donor in a cohort sampled during active COVID-19. The chain employs TRBV4-2 and TRBJ2-1, with D hard to call. Material for sequencing was peripheral blood. CDR3 amino acids: CASSHPAVSEQFF. The CDR3 DNA is TGTGCCAGCAGCCACCCCGCGGTCTCGGAACAGTTCTTC.